Given below is one TCR beta chain in context. Method: immunoSEQ multiplex PCR; TCRdb's copy keeps in-frame clones and lacks some. Among about 6,700 clones listed, about 94% were seen once. Germline CDR1 and CDR2: SEHNR and FQNEAQ (reference sequence). The CDR3 covers 13 residues. Trimming took 5 bases from V and 9 from J, leaving 13 bases between them. These data belong to a study of OX40 agonist ivuxolimab in advanced cancers. The TCR was taken from an adult with an advanced solid tumor such as melanoma, head and neck, liver or kidney cancer. The chain employs TRBV7-9 and TRBJ1-4, with D uncertain. Sequenced here: CD4+ or CD8+ T cells sorted from blood, sampled in a trial of the OX40 agonist ivuxolimab. CDR3 amino acids: CASSERTGQKLFF. In DNA form, the CDR3 reads TGTGCCAGCAGCGAAAGGACCGGCCAAAAACTGTTTTTT.